The 23 T cell receptor beta chains listed next were all sequenced from one sample in a study of T cells in Graves' hyperthyroidism and ophthalmopathy. There were TCR beta CDR3 regions amplified from RNA transcripts. HTBI primers were used for first-round RT-PCR of the TCR CDR3. TCRdb called the multiplex PCR reads again in MiXCR, with one record for every CDR3 protein. The data hold about 380,000 distinct CDR3 sequences, with around 18% observed a single time. Input material: blood. The origin of the receptors is a man in his late teens or twenties with Graves' ophthalmopathy.

Concerning this clonotype: This may come from a read error, since a much larger clone is one base off. The rearrangement uses TRBV20-1 and TRBJ2-7; possibly TRBD1 or TRBD2 for D (7 bases each). V lost 5 bases, J lost 6 bases, and 20 bases lay in between. The germline gives CDR1 DFQATT, CDR2 SNEGSKA (reference sequence). The CDR3 has 14 amino acids. The CDR3 sequence is CSAEAGGGRTEQYF. The DNA for the CDR3 is TGCAGTGCTGAGGCAGGGGGAGGGAGGACCGAGCAGTACTTC.

This clonotype has ten or more counts. This chain joins TRBV2 and TRBJ2-1; no reliable D call. The CDR3 length is 14 residues. V shed 4 bases and J shed 9 bases, with 16 bases lying between them. CDR1 and CDR2 from the germline V gene are SNHLY and FYNNEI. The CDR3 bases are TGTGCCAGCAGTGCCTTACCACTTACCGGTGAGCAGTTCTTC. This codes for CASSALPLTGEQFF.

This clonotype was seen at least ten times. The chain links TRBV28 to TRBJ2-5; the D gene could be TRBD1 or TRBD2 (6 bases each). Trimming took 2 bases from V and 8 from J, leaving 18 bases between them. The CDR3 is 15 amino acids. The germline V gene has CDR1 MDHEN and CDR2 SYDVKM. CDR3: CASSLGRGPSPTQYF. The CDR3 DNA follows: TGTGCCAGCAGTTTAGGTCGGGGGCCCTCCCCTACCCAGTACTTC. Based on the CDR3 plus reference TRBV28 and TRBJ2-5, the full variable domain is DVKVTQSSRYLVKRTGEKVFLECVQDMDHENMFWYRQDPGLGLRLIYFSYDVKMKEKGDIPEGYSVSREKKERFSLILESASTNQTSMYLCASSLGRGPSPTQYFGPGTRLLVL.

This clonotype was observed many times. The chain employs TRBV7-6 and TRBJ1-6; D perhaps matches TRBD1 (5 bases). Per germline, CDR1 SGHVS and CDR2 FNYEAQ. The V end was cut by 5 bases, the J end by 12 bases, with 17 bases between. This CDR3 has 14 residues. CDR3: CASSKDRGVVPLHF. DNA of the CDR3: TGTGCCAGCAGCAAAGATAGGGGTGTTGTACCCCTCCACTTT.

This clonotype was counted between two and nine times. The chain has TRBV4-1 and TRBJ2-7; the match to TRBD2 covers 11 bases. With V trimmed by 8 bases and J by 5 bases, 14 bases remained unmatched. The CDR3 is 16 residues long. The germline V gene has CDR1 MGHRA and CDR2 YSYEKL. Written as DNA, the CDR3 is TGCGCCAGCGACCATACTAGCGGGGGATTACCCCACGAGCAGTACTTC. Its protein is CASDHTSGGLPHEQYF.

In its sample, this clonotype was seen many times. The J gene is TRBJ1-5, the V gene TRBV6-1; maybe TRBD1 (5 bases). This CDR3 contains 14 residues. Germline V gene data show CDR1 as MNHNS and CDR2 as SASEGT. The germline V and J ends were trimmed by 5 bases and 0 bases, with 8 bases remaining between them. This CDR3 is CASSWDGSNQPQHF. The DNA for the CDR3 is TGTGCCAGCAGTTGGGACGGTAGCAATCAGCCCCAGCATTTT.

This clonotype was counted many times. Here the CDR3 reads CSARDQGGAFGNTIYF. CDR3 DNA: TGCAGTGCTAGAGATCAAGGGGGGGCATTTGGAAACACCATATATTTT. V usage is TRBV20-1 and J usage is TRBJ1-3; possible D gene TRBD1, 6 bases. With 0 bases removed from V and 3 bases from J, the gap between germline ends came to 15 bases. Per the germline V gene, CDR1 is DFQATT and CDR2 is SNEGSKA (reference sequence). The CDR3 loop spans 16 amino acids.

This clonotype has more than one count but fewer than ten. This chain joins TRBV29-1 and TRBJ2-4; 7 positions match TRBD2. Germline V gives CDR1 SQVTM, CDR2 ANQGSEA. CDR3 length equals 13 residues. Trimming took 8 bases from V and 1 from J; bases not matched to a gene: 5. The CDR3, as DNA: TGCAGCACACGGCGGGGGGCCAAAAACATTCAGTACTTC. As protein: CSTRRGAKNIQYF.

This clonotype was seen many times. The chain carries TRBV20-1 and TRBJ1-2; 7 bases line up with TRBD1. The CDR3 has 12 amino acids. V was pared by 7 bases and J by 6 bases, with 8 bases of the junction left unmatched. The germline V gene has CDR1 DFQATT and CDR2 SNEGSKA (reference sequence). In DNA form, the CDR3 reads TGCAGTGTCCCGACAGGGCGCGATGGCTACACCTTC. It specifies CSVPTGRDGYTF.

The chain is built from TRBV10-2 and TRBJ2-1, with no clear D. Germline CDR1 reads WSHSY; CDR2 reads SAAADI. This CDR3 contains 15 residues. The V and J ends lost 7 bases and 0 bases respectively, with 13 bases between them. DNA of the CDR3: TGCGCCAGCACGACGGACCCGAGCTCCTACAATGAGCAGTTCTTC. Its protein product is CASTTDPSSYNEQFF.

This clonotype was recorded at least ten times. The chain links TRBV11-2 to TRBJ2-3; D is uncertain. In germline, CDR1 is SGHAT, CDR2 FQNNGV. The length of the CDR3 is 16 residues. The V gene lost 3 bases and the J gene lost 0 bases, with 13 bases spanning the gap. The DNA of the CDR3 is TGTGCCAGCAGCTTTCAGACATGGATTAGCACAGATACGCAGTATTTT. Amino acid sequence: CASSFQTWISTDTQYF.

The rearrangement links TRBV20-1 to TRBJ1-6, with 7 bases identical to TRBD1. The CDR3 runs 13 residues. Germline CDR1 reads DFQATT; CDR2 reads SNEGSKA (reference sequence). The trim removed 7 bases at V and 7 bases at J, leaving 7 bases unmatched. CDR3 in DNA: TGCAGTGTCAGGGGGACGGAAAATTCACCCCTCCACTTT. Its translation is CSVRGTENSPLHF.

This chain links TRBV12-3 or TRBV12-4 with TRBJ1-2; a weak D match, TRBD1 (5 bases). The CDR3 runs 13 residues. The V and J ends lost 1 base and 4 bases respectively, with 7 bases between them. The CDR3 sequence: CASSLGQPYGYTF. The CDR3 DNA is TGTGCCAGCAGTTTAGGACAGCCCTATGGCTACACCTTC.

This clonotype showed up just a few times. This chain connects TRBV29-1 to TRBJ2-2; D tentatively reads TRBD1 or TRBD2 (5 bases each). The CDR3 has 13 residues. CDR1 is SQVTM and CDR2 is ANQGSEA in the germline V gene. Between the trimmed V and J ends, which lost 3 bases and 5 bases, there was a span of 10 bases. In DNA form, the CDR3 reads TGCAGCGTTGAGGGACGAGTAACCGGGGAGCTGTTTTTT. Encoded protein: CSVEGRVTGELFF.

The rearrangement joins TRBV5-1 to TRBJ2-1, with 12 bases fitting TRBD2. With 7 bases clipped from V and 6 bases from J, the junction kept 8 bases outside the gene matches. This CDR3 comprises 15 residues. CDR1 SGHRS and CDR2 YFSETQ come from the germline V gene. CDR3 sequence: CASGSLTSGSNEQFF. Here the CDR3 DNA reads TGCGCCAGCGGCAGCTTGACTAGCGGGAGCAATGAGCAGTTCTTC.

This clonotype appeared many times. The chain combines TRBV12-3 or TRBV12-4 with TRBJ2-7; TRBD2 matches 7 bases. The V gene end was trimmed by 2 bases and the J gene end by 3 bases; junction bases not matched to a gene: 1. The CDR3 runs 13 residues. CDR3 sequence reads: CASSLLADYEQYF. The CDR3 region has the DNA TGTGCCAGCAGTTTACTAGCGGACTACGAGCAGTACTTC.

In this sample, this clonotype turned up many times. The chain is built from TRBV27 and TRBJ2-3, with 16 bases identical to TRBD2. J lost 4 bases, V lost 6 bases, and 1 base had no gene match. Germline V lookup: CDR1 MNHEY, CDR2 SMNVEV (reference sequence). The CDR3 is 15 residues long. The CDR3 coding sequence is TGTGCCAGCAGGGGACTAGCGGGGGGGGCAGATACGCAGTATTTT. Translation: CASRGLAGGADTQYF.

This clonotype has at least ten counts. J is TRBJ2-7 and V is TRBV28; the match to TRBD1 covers 9 bases. Unmatched junction bases numbered 6, after V lost 8 bases and J lost 4 bases. CDR1 and CDR2 from the germline V gene are MDHEN and SYDVKM. The CDR3 is made up of 13 amino acids. The CDR3 coding sequence is TGTGCCAGCCACAGGGGGCGAGGGTACGAGCAGTACTTC. Translated: CASHRGRGYEQYF.

This clonotype came up many times. The J gene is TRBJ1-6, the V gene TRBV2; D might be TRBD1 (5 bases). This CDR3 has 14 residues. Germline CDR1 reads SNHLY; CDR2 reads FYNNEI. Trimming cost V 5 bases and J 6 bases, with 11 bases left between them. The CDR3 nucleotides read TGTGCCAGCAGTAACCGGGACTTTAATTCACCCCTCCACTTT. It yields the protein CASSNRDFNSPLHF. Based on the CDR3 plus reference TRBV2 and TRBJ1-6, the full variable domain is EPEVTQTPSHQVTQMGQEVILRCVPISNHLYFYWYRQILGQKVEFLVSFYNNEISEKSEIFDDQFSVERPDGSNFTLKIRSTKLEDSAMYFCASSNRDFNSPLHFGNGTRLTVT.

Many counts were recorded for this clonotype. This sequence joins TRBV7-9 and TRBJ1-1; maybe TRBD1 (6 bases). This CDR3 contains 14 residues. Looked up from germline, CDR1 is SEHNR and CDR2 is FQNEAQ (reference sequence). Trimming stripped 2 bases from V and 1 base from J, with 8 bases between. CDR3 region: CASSLQGKNTEAFF. The CDR3 DNA sequence: TGTGCCAGCAGCTTACAGGGGAAGAACACTGAAGCTTTCTTT.

This clonotype was observed at least ten times. The J gene is TRBJ1-5, the V gene TRBV3-1; 7 bases are shared with TRBD1. The CDR3 is made up of 15 amino acids. Per the germline V gene, CDR1 is LGHDT and CDR2 is YNNKEL (reference sequence). Germline trimming cut 0 bases from V and 7 bases from J; bases unmatched to any gene: 6. CDR3 amino acids: CASSQDPNRGQPQHF. The CDR3 DNA is TGTGCCAGCAGCCAAGATCCCAACAGGGGCCAGCCCCAGCATTTT.

This clonotype was detected a few times. The chain links TRBV11-2 to TRBJ2-1, with TRBD2 matching over 11 bases. The CDR3 consists of 17 residues. Germline CDR1 is SGHAT and CDR2 is FQNNGV. V dropped 5 bases and J dropped 0; count of bases not matched to a gene: 6. As DNA, the CDR3 is TGTGCCAGCAGCACCCGACTAGCGGGGAGCTCCTACAATGAGCAGTTCTTC. Residues: CASSTRLAGSSYNEQFF.

This clonotype was picked up many times. The chain has TRBV6-8 and TRBJ1-5; D gene ambiguous. The CDR3 extends over 18 amino acids. V was pared by 10 bases and J by 0 bases, with 25 bases between. The germline V gene has CDR1 MNHGY and CDR2 SAAAGT. The CDR3 is CATSSGLQSRYSNQPQHF. The CDR3, as DNA: TGTGCCACCTCATCGGGTCTTCAATCCCGCTATAGCAATCAGCCCCAGCATTTT.